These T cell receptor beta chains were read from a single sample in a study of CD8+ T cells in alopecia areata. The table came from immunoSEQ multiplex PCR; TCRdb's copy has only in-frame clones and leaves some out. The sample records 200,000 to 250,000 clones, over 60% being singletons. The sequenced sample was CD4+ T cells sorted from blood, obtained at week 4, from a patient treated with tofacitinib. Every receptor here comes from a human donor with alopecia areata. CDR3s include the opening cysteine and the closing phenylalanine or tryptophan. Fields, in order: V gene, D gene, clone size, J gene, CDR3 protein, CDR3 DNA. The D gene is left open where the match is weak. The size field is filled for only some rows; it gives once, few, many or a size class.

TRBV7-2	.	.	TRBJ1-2	CASSPKGGANYGYTF	TGTGCCAGCAGCCCCAAAGGGGGTGCCAACTATGGCTACACCTTC
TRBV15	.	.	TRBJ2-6	CATSRDSGSTGANVLTF	TGTGCCACCAGCAGAGATTCGGGATCTACTGGGGCCAACGTCCTGACTTTC
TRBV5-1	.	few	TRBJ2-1	CASSSPPAAEQFF	TGCGCCAGCAGCTCCCCTCCAGCGGCTGAGCAGTTCTTC
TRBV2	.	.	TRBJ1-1	CASTIGTNTEAFF	TGTGCCAGCACCATCGGGACGAACACTGAAGCTTTCTTT
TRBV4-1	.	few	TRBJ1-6	CASSQAGYNSPLHF	TGCGCCAGCAGCCAAGCAGGGTATAATTCACCCCTCCACTTT
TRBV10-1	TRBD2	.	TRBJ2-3	CASSAGGGTDTQYF	TGCGCCAGCAGTGCCGGGGGGGGCACAGATACGCAGTATTTT
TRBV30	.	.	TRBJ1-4	CAWTKGPYEKLFF	TGTGCCTGGACTAAGGGGCCCTATGAAAAACTGTTTTTT
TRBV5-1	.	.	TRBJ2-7	CASSAAGPYEQYF	TGCGCCAGCAGCGCGGCGGGACCTTACGAGCAGTACTTC
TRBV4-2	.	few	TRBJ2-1	CASSQSYVNNEQFF	TGTGCCAGCAGCCAATCCTACGTAAACAATGAGCAGTTCTTC
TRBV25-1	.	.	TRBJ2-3	CASSDKPSGEYF	TGTGCCAGCAGTGATAAACCCTCGGGGGAGTATTTT
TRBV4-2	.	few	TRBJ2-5	CASSQDWGGPLQETQYF	TGTGCCAGCAGCCAAGATTGGGGGGGGCCTTTACAAGAGACCCAGTACTTC
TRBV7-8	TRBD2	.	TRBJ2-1	CASSLGSGGSNEQFF	TGTGCCAGCAGCTTAGGAAGCGGGGGCTCCAATGAGCAGTTCTTC
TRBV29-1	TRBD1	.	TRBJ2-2	CSAVPLDRSNTGELFF	TGCAGCGCTGTGCCCCTGGACAGGTCGAACACCGGGGAGCTGTTTTTT
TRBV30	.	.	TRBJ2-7	CAFLPGGAGEQYF	TGTGCCTTTCTACCTGGGGGGGCCGGCGAGCAGTACTTC
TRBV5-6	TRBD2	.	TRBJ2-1	CASSLYGGSHNEQFF	TGTGCCAGCAGCTTGTACGGGGGGTCCCACAATGAGCAGTTCTTC
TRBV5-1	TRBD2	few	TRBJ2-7	CASSPSGGHSEEQYF	TGCGCCAGCAGCCCCTCGGGGGGGCACTCGGAGGAGCAGTACTTC
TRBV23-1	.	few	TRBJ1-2	CASSPGFGYTF	TGCGCCAGCAGTCCGGGGTTTGGCTACACCTTC
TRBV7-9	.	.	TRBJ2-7	CASSMDSSYEQYF	TGTGCCAGCAGCATGGACAGTTCCTACGAGCAGTACTTC